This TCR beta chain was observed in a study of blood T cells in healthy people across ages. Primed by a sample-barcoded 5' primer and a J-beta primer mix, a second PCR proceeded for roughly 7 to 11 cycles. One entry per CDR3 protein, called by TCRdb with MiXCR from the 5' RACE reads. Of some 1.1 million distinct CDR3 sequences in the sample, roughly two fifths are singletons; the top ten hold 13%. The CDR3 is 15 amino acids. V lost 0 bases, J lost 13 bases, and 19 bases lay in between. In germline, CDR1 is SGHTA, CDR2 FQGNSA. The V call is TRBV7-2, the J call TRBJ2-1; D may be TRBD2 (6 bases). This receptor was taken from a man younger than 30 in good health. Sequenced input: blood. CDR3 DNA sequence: TGTGCCAGCAGCTTAGCTTGGGGTGATCGGGAGACCCAGTTCTTC. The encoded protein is CASSLAWGDRETQFF.